The rows below give T cell receptor beta chains drawn from one sample of a study of CD8+CD57+ T cells in acquired aplastic anemia. TCRdb recomputed calls from the reads with MiXCR, one row per CDR3 protein. The data show approximately 160,000 distinct CDR3 sequences, 35% to 55% seen once. Sequencing input: sorted CD4+, CD8+, or CD8+CD57+ T cells (not recorded which) from PBMCs. These receptor sequences come from a human donor in good health. Both conserved end residues are part of each CDR3. The D gene is left open where the match is weak. Clone size, where shown, is once, few, many, or a class for clones that have expanded.

V gene: TRBV2; J gene: TRBJ2-7; D gene: TRBD1; clone size: many; CDR3 DNA: TGTGCCAGCAAACAGGGGGAGGTCTCCTACGAGCAGTACTTC; CDR3 protein: CASKQGEVSYEQYF
V gene: TRBV29-1; J gene: TRBJ1-1; D gene: -; clone size: -; CDR3 DNA: TGCAGCGGCGACAGACTAAACACTGAAGCTTTCTTT; CDR3 protein: CSGDRLNTEAFF
V gene: TRBV11-2; J gene: TRBJ1-2; D gene: -; clone size: many; CDR3 DNA: TGTGCCAGCAGCTTAGATGCCGGTCGAACTAACTATGGCTACACCTTC; CDR3 protein: CASSLDAGRTNYGYTF
V gene: TRBV5-1; J gene: TRBJ1-4; D gene: -; clone size: few; CDR3 DNA: TGCGCCAGCAGCCCCCCGGGACGGAATAATGAAAAACTGTTTTTT; CDR3 protein: CASSPPGRNNEKLFF
V gene: TRBV24-1; J gene: TRBJ1-5; D gene: -; clone size: -; CDR3 DNA: TGTGCCACCAGTTCCCCAGGGGAGAGCAATCAGCCCCAGCATTTT; CDR3 protein: CATSSPGESNQPQHF
V gene: TRBV4-3; J gene: TRBJ2-5; D gene: TRBD2; clone size: -; CDR3 DNA: TGCGCCAGCAGCCTCGGGACTAGCGGGGTTGAGACCCAGTACTTC; CDR3 protein: CASSLGTSGVETQYF
V gene: TRBV10-2; J gene: TRBJ1-6; D gene: -; clone size: few; CDR3 DNA: TGCGCCAGCAGTGAGGTGGGCCGTGGGTCACCCCTCCACTTT; CDR3 protein: CASSEVGRGSPLHF
V gene: TRBV7-2; J gene: TRBJ2-7; D gene: TRBD1; clone size: -; CDR3 DNA: TGTGCCAGCAGCTTAGCTGGGACAGGGAGGGCCTACGAGCAGTACTTC; CDR3 protein: CASSLAGTGRAYEQYF
V gene: TRBV7-2; J gene: TRBJ2-7; D gene: -; clone size: -; CDR3 DNA: TGTGCCAGCAGTCAAACTTCCTACGAGCAGTACTTC; CDR3 protein: CASSQTSYEQYF
V gene: TRBV12-3/TRBV12-4; J gene: TRBJ1-5; D gene: -; clone size: many; CDR3 DNA: TGTGCCAGCAGTTTAGGGTCAGGGTTGGGAGAGCCCCAGCATTTT; CDR3 protein: CASSLGSGLGEPQHF
V gene: TRBV15; J gene: TRBJ2-2; D gene: -; clone size: -; CDR3 DNA: TGTGCCACCACGGCGACCGGGGAGCTGTTTTTT; CDR3 protein: CATTATGELFF
V gene: TRBV6-1; J gene: TRBJ1-6; D gene: TRBD1; clone size: many; CDR3 DNA: TGTGCCAGCAGTCGAAAACCAGGGGGCGGTAATTCACCCCTCCACTTT; CDR3 protein: CASSRKPGGGNSPLHF
V gene: TRBV20-1; J gene: TRBJ2-1; D gene: TRBD2; clone size: -; CDR3 DNA: TGCAGTGCAGCAGAGTGGCAGCGGGGGTCCTACAATGAGCAGTTCTTC; CDR3 protein: CSAAEWQRGSYNEQFF
V gene: TRBV2; J gene: TRBJ1-2; D gene: TRBD1; clone size: -; CDR3 DNA: TGTGCCAGCAGTCCATCGACAGGGGGAGAGTATGGCTACACCTTC; CDR3 protein: CASSPSTGGEYGYTF
V gene: TRBV19; J gene: TRBJ1-3; D gene: TRBD1; clone size: -; CDR3 DNA: TGTGCCAGTAGTGCCGCGGGACAGAGAAACACCATATATTTT; CDR3 protein: CASSAAGQRNTIYF
V gene: TRBV5-6; J gene: TRBJ2-2; D gene: TRBD2; clone size: -; CDR3 DNA: TGTGCCAGCAGCTTGGGACTAGCGGGGGGATTCACCGGGGAGCTGTTTTTT; CDR3 protein: CASSLGLAGGFTGELFF
V gene: TRBV20-1; J gene: TRBJ2-3; D gene: -; clone size: many; CDR3 DNA: TGCAGTGCTATTCGCGGGATAGTGGCAGATACGCAGTATTTT; CDR3 protein: CSAIRGIVADTQYF
V gene: TRBV11-2; J gene: TRBJ2-4; D gene: -; clone size: -; CDR3 DNA: TGTGCCAGCAGCCCGCAGGGAGCACCTAAAAACATTCAGTACTTC; CDR3 protein: CASSPQGAPKNIQYF
V gene: TRBV11-1; J gene: TRBJ2-2; D gene: TRBD1; clone size: few; CDR3 DNA: TGTGCCAGCAGCTCTACCTACTCGACAGGGGCGGACACCGGGGAGCTGTTTTTT; CDR3 protein: CASSSTYSTGADTGELFF
V gene: TRBV7-9; J gene: TRBJ2-1; D gene: TRBD1; clone size: many; CDR3 DNA: TGTGCCAGCAGCTTCACAGGGGTTAGCTCCTACAATGAGCAGTTCTTC; CDR3 protein: CASSFTGVSSYNEQFF
V gene: TRBV7-8; J gene: TRBJ2-7; D gene: TRBD2; clone size: -; CDR3 DNA: TGTGCCAGCAGCTTAGGGCGGCGGGGGACCTACGAGCAGTACTTC; CDR3 protein: CASSLGRRGTYEQYF
V gene: TRBV9; J gene: TRBJ1-2; D gene: TRBD1; clone size: -; CDR3 DNA: TGTGCCAGCAGCAGAACCGGGACAGGGATTTATGGCTACACCTTC; CDR3 protein: CASSRTGTGIYGYTF
V gene: TRBV12-3/TRBV12-4; J gene: TRBJ1-1; D gene: -; clone size: once; CDR3 DNA: TGTGCCAGCAGTTTCAGGGTCACTGAAGCTTTCTTT; CDR3 protein: CASSFRVTEAFF
V gene: TRBV11-1; J gene: TRBJ2-1; D gene: -; clone size: -; CDR3 DNA: TGTGCCAGCAGCGTCACTAGTCAGAGCTCCTACAATGAGCAGTTCTTC; CDR3 protein: CASSVTSQSSYNEQFF
V gene: TRBV10-3; J gene: TRBJ1-2; D gene: TRBD1; clone size: -; CDR3 DNA: TGTGCCATCCGGGACAGGGGGTATGGCTACACCTTC; CDR3 protein: CAIRDRGYGYTF
V gene: TRBV19; J gene: TRBJ1-2; D gene: -; clone size: many; CDR3 DNA: TGTGCCAGTAGTATAACAGGGCAATTCTATGGCTACACCTTC; CDR3 protein: CASSITGQFYGYTF
V gene: TRBV10-3; J gene: TRBJ2-5; D gene: TRBD2; clone size: -; CDR3 DNA: TGTGCCATCAGCGGGACTAGCGGGGCCCAAGAGACCCAGTACTTC; CDR3 protein: CAISGTSGAQETQYF
V gene: TRBV2; J gene: TRBJ1-3; D gene: -; clone size: -; CDR3 DNA: TGTGCCAGCAGTCCTTTCGGCACCATATATTTT; CDR3 protein: CASSPFGTIYF
V gene: TRBV6-5; J gene: TRBJ1-1; D gene: -; clone size: few; CDR3 DNA: TGTGCCAGCAGTTACAGGGGGACTGGAATAATGAACACTGAAGCTTTCTTT; CDR3 protein: CASSYRGTGIMNTEAFF
V gene: TRBV5-6; J gene: TRBJ2-3; D gene: -; clone size: many; CDR3 DNA: TGTGCCAGCAGCGTGGGTCTCGCGACGCAGTATTTT; CDR3 protein: CASSVGLATQYF
V gene: TRBV2; J gene: TRBJ2-2; D gene: TRBD1; clone size: many; CDR3 DNA: TGTGCCAGCATTACCGGGACAGGATTGAACACCGGGGAGCTGTTTTTT; CDR3 protein: CASITGTGLNTGELFF
V gene: TRBV10-1; J gene: TRBJ1-5; D gene: -; clone size: once; CDR3 DNA: TGCGCCAGCAGTGAGACTCGCGGGAGGGCGTTGAATCAGCCCCAGCATTTT; CDR3 protein: CASSETRGRALNQPQHF
V gene: TRBV5-1; J gene: TRBJ1-6; D gene: -; clone size: -; CDR3 DNA: TGCGCCAGCAGCTTGGAAGGACACGGCAATTCACCCCTCCACTTT; CDR3 protein: CASSLEGHGNSPLHF
V gene: TRBV11-2; J gene: TRBJ1-2; D gene: -; clone size: many; CDR3 DNA: TGTGCCAGCAGCTTAGAGGGCAGCTCGACACTCTATGGCTACACCTTC; CDR3 protein: CASSLEGSSTLYGYTF
V gene: TRBV6-5; J gene: TRBJ1-2; D gene: TRBD1; clone size: -; CDR3 DNA: TGTGCCAGCAGTTACCATAAACAGGGGGTCGGTGGCTACACCTTC; CDR3 protein: CASSYHKQGVGGYTF
V gene: TRBV29-1; J gene: TRBJ2-7; D gene: TRBD1; clone size: -; CDR3 DNA: TGCAGCGGGACAGGGGCCTCCTACGAGCAGTACTTC; CDR3 protein: CSGTGASYEQYF
V gene: TRBV29-1; J gene: TRBJ1-2; D gene: -; clone size: -; CDR3 DNA: TGCAGCGTCAACTTATGGGGTTCTAACTATGGCTACACCTTC; CDR3 protein: CSVNLWGSNYGYTF
V gene: TRBV7-8; J gene: TRBJ1-5; D gene: -; clone size: many; CDR3 DNA: TGTGCCAGCAGCTTCTTCGGGACGGTAAATCAGCCCCAGCATTTT; CDR3 protein: CASSFFGTVNQPQHF
V gene: TRBV20-1; J gene: TRBJ1-5; D gene: TRBD1; clone size: -; CDR3 DNA: TGCAGTGCTAGACGCCAAACAGGGGGTGTTCAGCCCCAGCATTTT; CDR3 protein: CSARRQTGGVQPQHF
V gene: TRBV9; J gene: TRBJ2-2; D gene: -; clone size: many; CDR3 DNA: TGTGCCAGCAGCTTTCGCCGGGCCGCGAACACCGGGGAGCTGTTTTTT; CDR3 protein: CASSFRRAANTGELFF
V gene: TRBV6-2/TRBV6-3; J gene: TRBJ2-7; D gene: -; clone size: many; CDR3 DNA: TGTGCCAGCAGTAGAGAAAGCTCCTACGAGCAGTACTTC; CDR3 protein: CASSRESSYEQYF
V gene: TRBV5-1; J gene: TRBJ2-1; D gene: -; clone size: few; CDR3 DNA: TGCGCCAGCAGCTTGGGTCCGCTACTGGCCAGCTCCTACAATGAGCAGTTCTTC; CDR3 protein: CASSLGPLLASSYNEQFF
V gene: TRBV10-3; J gene: TRBJ1-6; D gene: -; clone size: once; CDR3 DNA: TGTGCCGCCAGCCCCCTGATGAGTGGTAATTCACCCCTCCACTTT; CDR3 protein: CAASPLMSGNSPLHF
V gene: TRBV20-1; J gene: TRBJ2-7; D gene: TRBD1; clone size: -; CDR3 DNA: TGCAGTGCTAGAGATATGTTGGGACAGGGGAGCTCCTACGAGCAGTACTTC; CDR3 protein: CSARDMLGQGSSYEQYF
V gene: TRBV4-2; J gene: TRBJ2-7; D gene: TRBD1; clone size: many; CDR3 DNA: TGTGCCAGCAGCCAAGCTAGCGCGACAGGGGGGTCCTACGAGCAGTACTTC; CDR3 protein: CASSQASATGGSYEQYF
V gene: TRBV19; J gene: TRBJ1-5; D gene: -; clone size: few; CDR3 DNA: TGTGCCAGTAGTAGCATCAATCAGCCCCAGCATTTT; CDR3 protein: CASSSINQPQHF
V gene: TRBV29-1; J gene: TRBJ1-2; D gene: -; clone size: -; CDR3 DNA: TGCAGCGTTGAAGGAGCGGGGGGGGTCCATGGCTACACCTTC; CDR3 protein: CSVEGAGGVHGYTF
V gene: TRBV28; J gene: TRBJ2-1; D gene: TRBD2; clone size: few; CDR3 DNA: TGTGCCAGCAGTCGGGAGGCCCGGAACAATGAGCAGTTCTTC; CDR3 protein: CASSREARNNEQFF